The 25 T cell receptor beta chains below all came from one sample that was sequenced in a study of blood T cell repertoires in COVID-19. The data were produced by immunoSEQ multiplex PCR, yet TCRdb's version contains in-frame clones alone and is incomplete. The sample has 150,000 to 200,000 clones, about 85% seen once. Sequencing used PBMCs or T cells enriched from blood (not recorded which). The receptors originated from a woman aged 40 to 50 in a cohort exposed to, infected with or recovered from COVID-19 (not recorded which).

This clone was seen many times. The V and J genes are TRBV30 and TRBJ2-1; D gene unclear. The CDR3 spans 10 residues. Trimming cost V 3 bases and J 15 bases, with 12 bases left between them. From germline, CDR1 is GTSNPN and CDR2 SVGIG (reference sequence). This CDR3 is CAWRSSRWFF. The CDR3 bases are TGTGCCTGGAGATCTTCGAGGTGGTTCTTC. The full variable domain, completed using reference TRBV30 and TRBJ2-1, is SQTIHQWPATLVQPVGSPLSLECTVEGTSNPNLYWYRQAAGRGLQLLFYSVGIGQISSEVPQNLSASRPQDRQFILSSKKLLLSDSGFYLCAWRSSRWFFGPGTRLTVL.

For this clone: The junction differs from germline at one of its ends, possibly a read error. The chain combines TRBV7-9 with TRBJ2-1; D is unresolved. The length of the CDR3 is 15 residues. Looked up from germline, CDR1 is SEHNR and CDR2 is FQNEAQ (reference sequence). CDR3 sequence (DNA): TGTGCTAGCAGCTTAGGAGAACTCTATTACAATGAGCAGTTCTTC. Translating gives CASSLGELYYNEQFF. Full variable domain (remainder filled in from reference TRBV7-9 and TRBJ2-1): DTGVSQNPRHKITKRGQNVTFRCDPISEHNRLYWYRQTLGQGPEFLTYFQNEAQLEKSRLLSDRFSAERPKGSFSTLEIQRTEQGDSAMYLCASSLGELYYNEQFFGPGTRLTVL.

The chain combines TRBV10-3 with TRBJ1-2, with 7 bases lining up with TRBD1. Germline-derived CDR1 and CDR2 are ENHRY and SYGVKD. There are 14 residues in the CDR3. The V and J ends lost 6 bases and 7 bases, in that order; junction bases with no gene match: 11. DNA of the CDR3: TGTGCCATCAGAGTCGAAGGGGGCGCCGGTGGCTACACCTTC. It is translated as CAIRVEGGAGGYTF.

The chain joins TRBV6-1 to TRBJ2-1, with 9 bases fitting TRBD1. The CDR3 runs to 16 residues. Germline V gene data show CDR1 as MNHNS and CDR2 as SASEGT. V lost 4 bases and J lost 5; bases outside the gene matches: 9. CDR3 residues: CASSGFGTGPNNEQFF. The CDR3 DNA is TGTGCCAGCAGTGGATTTGGGACAGGGCCTAACAATGAGCAGTTCTTC.

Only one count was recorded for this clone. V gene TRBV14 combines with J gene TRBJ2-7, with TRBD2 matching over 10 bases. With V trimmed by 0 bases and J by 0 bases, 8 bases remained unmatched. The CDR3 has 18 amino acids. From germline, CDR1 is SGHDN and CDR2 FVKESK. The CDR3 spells CASSQDVTSGKLSYEQYF. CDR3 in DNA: TGTGCCAGCAGCCAAGATGTTACTAGCGGGAAACTCTCCTACGAGCAGTACTTC.

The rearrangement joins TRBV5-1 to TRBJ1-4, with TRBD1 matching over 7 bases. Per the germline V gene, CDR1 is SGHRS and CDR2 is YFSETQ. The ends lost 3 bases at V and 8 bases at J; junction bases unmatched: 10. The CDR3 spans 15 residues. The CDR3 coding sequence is TGCGCCAGCAGCTGGGAGACAGGGTCGATGGAAAAACTGTTTTTT. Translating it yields CASSWETGSMEKLFF.

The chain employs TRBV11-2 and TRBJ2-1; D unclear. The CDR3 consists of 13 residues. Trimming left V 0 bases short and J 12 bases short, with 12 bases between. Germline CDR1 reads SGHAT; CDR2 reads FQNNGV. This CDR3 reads CASSLDLRDVQFF. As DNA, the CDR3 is TGTGCCAGCAGCTTAGATCTAAGAGATGTGCAGTTCTTC. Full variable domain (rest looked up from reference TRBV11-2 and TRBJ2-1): EAGVAQSPRYKIIEKRQSVAFWCNPISGHATLYWYQQILGQGPKLLIQFQNNGVVDDSQLPKDRFSAERLKGVDSTLKIQPAKLEDSAVYLCASSLDLRDVQFFGPGTRLTVL.

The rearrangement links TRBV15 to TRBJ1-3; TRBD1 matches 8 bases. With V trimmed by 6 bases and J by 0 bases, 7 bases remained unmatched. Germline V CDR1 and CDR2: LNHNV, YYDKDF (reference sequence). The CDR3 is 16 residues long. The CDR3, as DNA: TGTGCCACCAGAGGGGGGACAGGCAGCTCTGGAAACACCATATATTTT. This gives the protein CATRGGTGSSGNTIYF.

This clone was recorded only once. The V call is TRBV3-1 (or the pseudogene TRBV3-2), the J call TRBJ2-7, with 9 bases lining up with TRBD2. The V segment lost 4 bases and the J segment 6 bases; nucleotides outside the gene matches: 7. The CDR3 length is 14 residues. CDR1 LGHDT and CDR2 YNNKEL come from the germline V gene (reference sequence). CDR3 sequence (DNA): TGTGCCAGCAGCCTTCCGGGACTAGCTTCCGAGCAGTACTTC. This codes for CASSLPGLASEQYF.

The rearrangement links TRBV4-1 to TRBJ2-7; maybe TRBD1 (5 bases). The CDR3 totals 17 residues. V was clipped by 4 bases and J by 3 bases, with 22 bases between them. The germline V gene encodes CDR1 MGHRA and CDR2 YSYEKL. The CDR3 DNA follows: TGCGCCAGCAGCCCCCAGAGTGCGCAGGGAACATTCTACGAGCAGTACTTC. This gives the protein CASSPQSAQGTFYEQYF.

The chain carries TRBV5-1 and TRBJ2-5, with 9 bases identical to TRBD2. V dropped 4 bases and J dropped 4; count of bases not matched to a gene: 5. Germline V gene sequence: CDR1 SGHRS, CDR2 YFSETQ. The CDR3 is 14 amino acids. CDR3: CASSMGTSRETQYF. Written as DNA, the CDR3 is TGCGCCAGCAGCATGGGGACTAGCAGAGAGACCCAGTACTTC. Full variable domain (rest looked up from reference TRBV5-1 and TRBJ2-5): KAGVTQTPRYLIKTRGQQVTLSCSPISGHRSVSWYQQTPGQGLQFLFEYFSETQRNKGNFPGRFSGRQFSNSRSEMNVSTLELGDSALYLCASSMGTSRETQYFGPGTRLLVL.

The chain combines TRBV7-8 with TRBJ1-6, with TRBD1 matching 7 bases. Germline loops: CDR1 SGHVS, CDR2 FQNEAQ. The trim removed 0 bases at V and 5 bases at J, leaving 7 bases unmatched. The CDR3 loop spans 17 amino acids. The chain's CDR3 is CASSLAPQGPNNSPLHF. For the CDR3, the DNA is TGTGCCAGCAGCTTAGCCCCACAGGGGCCTAATAATTCACCCCTCCACTTT. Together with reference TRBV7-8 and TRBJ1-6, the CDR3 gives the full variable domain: GAGVSQSPRYKVAKRGQDVALRCDPISGHVSLFWYQQALGQGPEFLTYFQNEAQLDKSGLPSDRFFAERPEGSVSTLKIQRTQQEDSAVYLCASSLAPQGPNNSPLHFGNGTRLTVT.

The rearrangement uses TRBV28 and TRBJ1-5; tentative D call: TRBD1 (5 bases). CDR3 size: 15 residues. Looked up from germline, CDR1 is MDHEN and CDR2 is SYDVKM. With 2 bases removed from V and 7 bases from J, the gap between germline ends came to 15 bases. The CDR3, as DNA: TGTGCCAGCAGTTTACCAGGGATGCGCGGACAGCCCCAGCATTTT. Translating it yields CASSLPGMRGQPQHF.

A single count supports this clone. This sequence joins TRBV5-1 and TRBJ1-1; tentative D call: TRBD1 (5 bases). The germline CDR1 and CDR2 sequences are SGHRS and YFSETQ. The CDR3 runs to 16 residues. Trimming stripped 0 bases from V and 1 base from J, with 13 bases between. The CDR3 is CASSLAKGRANTEAFF. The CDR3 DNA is TGCGCCAGCAGCTTGGCCAAGGGCAGGGCGAACACTGAAGCTTTCTTT.

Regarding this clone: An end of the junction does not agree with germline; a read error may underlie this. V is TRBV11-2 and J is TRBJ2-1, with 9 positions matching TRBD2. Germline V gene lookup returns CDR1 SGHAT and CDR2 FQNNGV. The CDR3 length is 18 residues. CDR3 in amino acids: CASNLGVRGGGSYNEQFF. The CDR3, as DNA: TGTGCCAGCAACTTAGGGGTGCGGGGGGGCGGCTCCTACAATGAGCAGTTCTTC.

The CDR3 sequence is CASSPSSFSYNEQFF. The CDR3 coding sequence is TGTGCCAGCAGCCCTAGTTCCTTCTCCTACAATGAGCAGTTCTTC. The chain has TRBV13 and TRBJ2-1; D gene ambiguous. The CDR3 runs to 15 residues. Germline V lookup: CDR1 PRHDT, CDR2 FYEKMQ (reference sequence). The V and J ends lost 5 bases and 0 bases respectively, with 11 bases between them.

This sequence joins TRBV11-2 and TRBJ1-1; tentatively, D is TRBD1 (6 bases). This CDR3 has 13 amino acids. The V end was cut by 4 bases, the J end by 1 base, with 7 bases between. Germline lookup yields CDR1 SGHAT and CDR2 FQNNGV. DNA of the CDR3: TGTGCCAGCAGCTGGACAGAGAACACTGAAGCTTTCTTT. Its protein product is CASSWTENTEAFF.

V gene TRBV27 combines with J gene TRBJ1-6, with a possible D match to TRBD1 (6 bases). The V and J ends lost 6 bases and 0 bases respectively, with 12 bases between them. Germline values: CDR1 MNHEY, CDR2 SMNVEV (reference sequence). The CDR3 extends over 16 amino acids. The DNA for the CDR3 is TGTGCCAGCAGCAATACAGGGAGCTCCTATAATTCACCCCTCCACTTT. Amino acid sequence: CASSNTGSSYNSPLHF.

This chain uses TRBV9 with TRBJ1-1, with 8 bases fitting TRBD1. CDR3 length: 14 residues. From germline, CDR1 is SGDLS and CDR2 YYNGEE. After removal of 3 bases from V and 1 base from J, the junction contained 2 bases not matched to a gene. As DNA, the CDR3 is TGTGCCAGCAGCGGGCAGGGGGCGAACACTGAAGCTTTCTTT. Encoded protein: CASSGQGANTEAFF. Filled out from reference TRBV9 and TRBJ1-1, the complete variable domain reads DSGVTQTPKHLITATGQRVTLRCSPRSGDLSVYWYQQSLDQGLQFLIQYYNGEERAKGNILERFSAQQFPDLHSELNLSSLELGDSALYFCASSGQGANTEAFFGQGTRLTVV.

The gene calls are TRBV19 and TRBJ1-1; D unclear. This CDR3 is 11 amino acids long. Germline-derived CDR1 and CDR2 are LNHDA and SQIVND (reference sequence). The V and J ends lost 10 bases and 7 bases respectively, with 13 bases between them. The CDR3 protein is CATSPGNEAFF. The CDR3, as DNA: TGTGCCACCTCCCCCGGGAATGAAGCTTTCTTT.

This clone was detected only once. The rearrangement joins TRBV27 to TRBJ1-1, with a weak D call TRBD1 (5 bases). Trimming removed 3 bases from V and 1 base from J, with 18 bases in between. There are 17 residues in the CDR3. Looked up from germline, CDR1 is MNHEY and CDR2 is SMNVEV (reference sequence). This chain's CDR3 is CASSFSVFGHSNTEAFF. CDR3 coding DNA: TGTGCCAGCAGTTTTTCGGTATTCGGACACTCGAACACTGAAGCTTTCTTT.

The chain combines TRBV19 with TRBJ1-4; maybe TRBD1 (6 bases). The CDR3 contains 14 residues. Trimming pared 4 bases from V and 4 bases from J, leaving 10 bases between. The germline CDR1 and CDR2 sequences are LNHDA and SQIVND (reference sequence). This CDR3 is CASSKTGRNEKLFF. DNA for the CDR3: TGTGCCAGTAGTAAGACAGGACGTAATGAAAAACTGTTTTTT. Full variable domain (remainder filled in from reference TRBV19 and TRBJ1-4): DGGITQSPKYLFRKEGQNVTLSCEQNLNHDAMYWYRQDPGQGLRLIYYSQIVNDFQKGDIAEGYSVSREKKESFPLTVTSAQKNPTAFYLCASSKTGRNEKLFFGSGTQLSVL.

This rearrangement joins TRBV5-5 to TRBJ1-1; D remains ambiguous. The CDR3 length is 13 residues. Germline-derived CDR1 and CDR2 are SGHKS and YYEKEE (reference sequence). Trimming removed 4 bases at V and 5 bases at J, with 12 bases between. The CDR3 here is CASSLRPGTEAFF. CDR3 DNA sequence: TGTGCCAGCAGCCTTAGACCGGGGACTGAAGCTTTCTTT. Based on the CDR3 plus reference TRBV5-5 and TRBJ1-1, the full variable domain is DAGVTQSPTHLIKTRGQQVTLRCSPISGHKSVSWYQQVLGQGPQFIFQYYEKEERGRGNFPDRFSARQFPNYSSELNVNALLLGDSALYLCASSLRPGTEAFFGQGTRLTVV.

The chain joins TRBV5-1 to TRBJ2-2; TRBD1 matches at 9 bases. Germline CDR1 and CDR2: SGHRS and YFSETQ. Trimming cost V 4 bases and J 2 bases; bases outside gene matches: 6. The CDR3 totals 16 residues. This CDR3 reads CASSLRGQGNTGELFF. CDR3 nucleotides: TGCGCCAGCAGCCTGCGGGGACAGGGTAACACCGGGGAGCTGTTTTTT.

CDR3 residues: CAWLPARQGLTANYGYTF. The CDR3 DNA follows: TGTGCCTGGCTCCCCGCCCGGCAGGGATTAACCGCTAACTATGGCTACACCTTC. The chain joins TRBV30 to TRBJ1-2; the D gene is possibly TRBD1 (5 bases). Trimming took off 5 bases at V and 0 bases at J, with 25 bases between the two ends. The CDR3 is made up of 18 amino acids. Germline-derived CDR1 and CDR2 are GTSNPN and SVGIG (reference sequence). Variable domain in full (rest from reference TRBV30 and TRBJ1-2): SQTIHQWPATLVQPVGSPLSLECTVEGTSNPNLYWYRQAAGRGLQLLFYSVGIGQISSEVPQNLSASRPQDRQFILSSKKLLLSDSGFYLCAWLPARQGLTANYGYTFGSGTRLTVV.